This entry describes one TCR beta chain. In the original workflow: Estimation of nucleated cell counts was performed using reference gene primer amplification. The repertoire was sequenced with immunoSEQ multiplex PCR; TCRdb's copy has only in-frame clones and lacks some. The V and J calls and clone size come from that table; D and trimming were worked out from the DNA. The table records around 160,000 clones, 75% to 90% of them present only once. The sample belongs to a study of blood T cell repertoires in COVID-19. For the study at large: Samples representing acute and convalescent COVID-19 were sourced from the United States, Italy and Spain.

Germline lookup yields CDR1 MNHEY and CDR2 SMNVEV (reference sequence). The CDR3 spans 20 residues. V gave up 4 bases and J gave up 2 bases; unmatched junction bases: 14. In assigning cohorts, the study relied on participant-reported clinical history. What the recovered Cohort 3 donors had was two negative PCRs, clearance, or symptom resolution. The gene calls are TRBV27 and TRBJ2-3, with 14 bases that match TRBD2. Material for sequencing was PBMCs or T cells enriched from blood (not recorded which). The receptor was isolated from a woman in her fifties or sixties who had recovered from COVID-19. The DNA for the CDR3 is TGTGCCAGCAGTTCCGCCGCGGGACTAGCGGGAGTGCGCTCCACAGATACGCAGTATTTT. Its protein product is CASSSAAGLAGVRSTDTQYF.